The 23 T cell receptor beta chains listed next were all sequenced from one sample in a study of T cells in Graves' hyperthyroidism and ophthalmopathy. Amplification yielded TCR beta CDR3 regions, with RNA transcripts as the source. An initial round of RT-PCR targeting the TCR CDR3 relied on the HTBI primer set. TCRdb fed the multiplex PCR reads into MiXCR, producing one record per CDR3 protein. This table holds hundreds of thousands of distinct CDR3 sequences, around 40% found once. The sequenced sample consisted of blood. The receptors shown here come from a woman between 40 and 55 years old with Graves' hyperthyroidism.

In the case of this clonotype: A much bigger clone sits one base away, suggesting this may be a read error. The chain uses TRBV7-9 and TRBJ2-5; 7 nucleotides align to TRBD2. There are 16 residues in the CDR3. Germline-derived CDR1 and CDR2 are SEHNR and FQNEAQ (reference sequence). The CDR3 is CASSFASRTRQEAQYF. CDR3 nucleotides: TGTGCCAGCAGCTTTGCATCGAGGACTAGGCAAGAGGCCCAGTACTTC.

This clonotype came up many times. The chain carries TRBV6-6 and TRBJ2-7; D gene ambiguous. Looked up from germline, CDR1 is MNHNY and CDR2 is SVGAGI (reference sequence). Trimming shortened V by 8 bases and J by 0 bases, and 8 bases separated the two germline ends. CDR3 length: 12 residues. The CDR3 is CASRTDSYEQYF. DNA of the CDR3: TGTGCCAGCCGGACGGACTCCTACGAGCAGTACTTC.

This chain links TRBV5-5 with TRBJ1-1; 10 bases are a match to TRBD1. The germline gives CDR1 SGHKS, CDR2 YYEKEE (reference sequence). V lost 1 base, J lost 4 bases, and 7 bases stayed unmatched. The CDR3 extends over 16 amino acids. This CDR3 reads CASSLRQGAFGTEAFF. CDR3 DNA sequence: TGTGCCAGCAGCTTGAGACAGGGGGCTTTCGGCACTGAAGCTTTCTTT.

This clonotype occurred a few times. The chain combines TRBV5-1 with TRBJ1-2, with 9 bases lining up with TRBD1. V shed 3 bases and J 3 bases; nucleotides not matched to a gene: 6. Germline CDR1 is SGHRS and CDR2 is YFSETQ. The CDR3 length is 15 residues. The CDR3: CASSSTGGRDYGYTF. Written as DNA, the CDR3 is TGCGCCAGCAGCTCTACAGGGGGCAGAGACTATGGCTACACCTTC.

The rearrangement joins TRBV2 to TRBJ1-6; 7 nucleotides line up with TRBD1. Trimming cost V 2 bases and J 12 bases; bases outside gene matches: 1. Germline-derived CDR1 and CDR2 are SNHLY and FYNNEI. This CDR3 region has 12 residues. The CDR3 region has the DNA TGTGCCAGCAGTGAAAGGGGGCAACCCCTCCACTTT. Amino acid sequence: CASSERGQPLHF. Full variable domain (outside the CDR3, taken from reference TRBV2 and TRBJ1-6): EPEVTQTPSHQVTQMGQEVILRCVPISNHLYFYWYRQILGQKVEFLVSFYNNEISEKSEIFDDQFSVERPDGSNFTLKIRSTKLEDSAMYFCASSERGQPLHFGNGTRLTVT.

Note on this clonotype: At one of its ends the junction is not consistent with the germline gene, which may arise from a read error. The rearrangement uses TRBV6-6 and TRBJ1-4; no firm D call. The CDR3 is 15 residues long. CDR1 and CDR2 from the germline V gene are MNHNY and SVGAGI (reference sequence). CDR3: CASSHLDNSAASQHF. The CDR3 nucleotides read TGTGCCAGCAGCCACCTCGATAACAGCGCGGCATCTCAACACTTT.

The V and J genes are TRBV29-1 and TRBJ1-1; the D gene is possibly TRBD1 (6 bases). The germline V and J ends were trimmed by 4 bases and 2 bases, with 11 bases remaining between them. The CDR3 contains 13 residues. The germline gives CDR1 SQVTM, CDR2 ANQGSEA. The CDR3 region has the DNA TGCAGCGTTGTAGGGACAACTAACACTGAAGCTTTCTTT. This sequence encodes CSVVGTTNTEAFF.

This clonotype was observed many times. This CDR3 is CASRRQLNQPQHF. In DNA, the CDR3 is TGTGCCAGCCGTAGACAGCTCAATCAGCCCCAGCATTTT. The chain couples TRBV2 to TRBJ1-5, with D tentatively TRBD1 (5 bases). This CDR3 spans 13 amino acids. CDR1 is SNHLY and CDR2 is FYNNEI in the germline V gene. The V gene lost 8 bases and the J gene lost 3 bases, with 11 bases spanning the gap.

There are many counts of this clonotype. V and J are TRBV7-2 and TRBJ1-1; D is unclear. The ends were cut back, 5 bases at V and 0 bases at J, with 7 bases in the middle. The CDR3 has 13 residues. Looked up from germline, CDR1 is SGHTA and CDR2 is FQGNSA. The CDR3 DNA reads as TGTGCCAGCAGCCGTAATATGAACACTGAAGCTTTCTTT. Translated, it gives CASSRNMNTEAFF.

This clonotype has at least ten counts. The V call is TRBV7-4, the J call TRBJ2-7; D uncertain. CDR1 is SGHVT and CDR2 is SQSDAQ in the germline V gene. The CDR3 runs 12 residues. Trimming took 7 bases from V and 0 from J, leaving 7 bases between them. CDR3 bases: TGTGCCAGCATCCACCCCTCCTACGAGCAGTACTTC. Protein: CASIHPSYEQYF.

V gene TRBV7-9 combines with J gene TRBJ2-7; TRBD2 matches 8 bases. The CDR3 covers 13 residues. CDR1 and CDR2 from the germline V gene are SEHNR and FQNEAQ (reference sequence). V shed 5 bases and J 9 bases; nucleotides not matched to a gene: 9. CDR3: CASSPGGALRQYF. The CDR3 region has the DNA TGTGCCAGCAGCCCCGGGGGGGCGCTTAGGCAGTACTTC.

The chain's CDR3 is CASSYRGQGYDGYTF. DNA for the CDR3: TGTGCCAGCAGTTACCGGGGACAGGGGTATGATGGCTACACCTTC. The chain uses TRBV6-5 and TRBJ1-2; 10 bases match TRBD1. The CDR3 extends over 15 amino acids. The trim removed 2 bases at V and 6 bases at J, leaving 6 bases unmatched. Germline V gene lookup returns CDR1 MNHEY and CDR2 SVGAGI.

The chain carries TRBV12-3 or TRBV12-4 and TRBJ2-2, with a weak D call TRBD2 (5 bases). The V end lost 3 bases, the J end lost 0 bases, and 8 bases lay between the germline ends. The CDR3 loop spans 15 amino acids. The CDR3 here is CASSLRATNTGELFF. The DNA for the CDR3 is TGTGCCAGCAGTTTGAGGGCAACGAACACCGGGGAGCTGTTTTTT.

This clonotype came up many times. V and J are TRBV12-3 or TRBV12-4 and TRBJ2-5; no reliable D call. The CDR3 sequence is 14 residues long. V was cut by 4 bases and J by 5 bases, with 14 bases left in between. This CDR3 reads CASSSQLAAETQYF. In DNA form, the CDR3 reads TGTGCCAGCAGTTCCCAACTCGCCGCGGAGACCCAGTACTTC.

The V and J genes are TRBV20-1 and TRBJ2-7; 15 bases fit TRBD2. The germline gives CDR1 DFQATT, CDR2 SNEGSKA (reference sequence). The junction had 14 bases not matched to a gene; V was cut back by 5 bases and J by 3 bases. The CDR3 spans 18 residues. CDR3 amino acids: CSAHPAGLAGGGGYEQYF. The CDR3 DNA sequence: TGCAGTGCTCATCCGGCGGGACTAGCGGGAGGTGGGGGCTACGAGCAGTACTTC.

Concerning this clonotype: A read error is possible here, since a much larger clone lies one base away. The rearrangement joins TRBV12-3 or TRBV12-4 to TRBJ1-6, with a weak D call TRBD1 (5 bases). The germline V and J ends were trimmed by 6 bases and 7 bases, with 16 bases remaining between them. The CDR3 totals 15 residues. The CDR3 sequence: CASRRSGAGNSPLHF. CDR3 nucleotide sequence: TGTGCCAGCAGGCGTTCCGGGGCAGGGAATTCACCCCTCCACTTT.

In this sample, this clonotype turned up a few times. The rearrangement uses TRBV6-1 and TRBJ1-5; maybe TRBD1 (6 bases). Germline assignment: CDR1 MNHNS and CDR2 SASEGT. CDR3 length: 16 amino acids. V gave up 11 bases and J gave up 0 bases, with 20 bases separating them. The CDR3: CACKSGTPDSNQPQHF. The DNA for the CDR3 is TGTGCCTGCAAATCCGGGACACCCGATAGCAATCAGCCCCAGCATTTT.

The rearrangement uses TRBV7-8 and TRBJ2-5, with D unresolved. CDR1 and CDR2 (germline): SGHVS, FQNEAQ. The CDR3 sequence is 14 residues long. V was cut by 8 bases and J by 2 bases, with 15 bases left in between. For the CDR3, the DNA is TGTGCCAGCCGCCACCCCAGGCGACAAGAGACCCAGTACTTC. Its translation is CASRHPRRQETQYF.

This chain connects TRBV10-2 to TRBJ2-5; 10 bases match TRBD2. Germline CDR1 and CDR2: WSHSY and SAAADI. Trimming at V came to 6 bases and at J to 4 bases, leaving 5 bases not matched to a gene. This CDR3 has 14 residues. The CDR3 protein is CASRLAGIGETQYF. The DNA of the CDR3 is TGCGCCAGCAGACTAGCGGGAATCGGAGAGACCCAGTACTTC.

This clonotype was picked up many times. The rearrangement joins TRBV7-2 to TRBJ2-5; 7 bases agree with TRBD2. This CDR3 comprises 15 residues. Germline values: CDR1 SGHTA, CDR2 FQGNSA. V lost 5 bases and J lost 7; bases outside the gene matches: 13. CDR3 DNA sequence: TGTGCCAGCAGCAACCCAAAGGAGCGGGGTCTGACCCAGTACTTC. Protein product: CASSNPKERGLTQYF.

For this clonotype: This may come from a read error, since a much larger clone is one base off. The J gene is TRBJ1-3, the V gene TRBV7-9; the match to TRBD1 covers 7 bases. V was pared by 0 bases and J by 0 bases, with 8 bases of the junction left unmatched. The germline CDR1 and CDR2 sequences are SEHNR and FQNEAQ (reference sequence). This CDR3 has 18 amino acids. The CDR3 nucleotides are TGTGCCAGCAGCTTAGCGATGAGTGGACAGGCCTCTGGAAACACCATATATTTT. Translating it yields CASSLAMSGQASGNTIYF. The entire variable domain, with the rest obtained from reference TRBV7-9 and TRBJ1-3, is as follows: DTGVSQNPRHKITKRGQNVTFRCDPISEHNRLYWYRQTLGQGPEFLTYFQNEAQLEKSRLLSDRFSAERPKGSFSTLEIQRTEQGDSAMYLCASSLAMSGQASGNTIYFGEGSWLTVV.

The sample holds a few counts of this clonotype. The rearrangement joins TRBV28 to TRBJ2-7; D unclear. CDR3 length equals 12 residues. CDR1 and CDR2 (germline): MDHEN, SYDVKM. The V end lost 5 bases, the J end lost 3 bases, and 8 bases lay between the germline ends. Here the CDR3 DNA reads TGTGCCAGCAGTCGGAAGAACTACGAGCAGTACTTC. Translation: CASSRKNYEQYF.

This clonotype showed up many times. This chain uses TRBV10-3 with TRBJ1-2, with 10 bases lining up with TRBD1. V lost 0 bases to trimming and J lost 8 bases; unmatched junction nucleotides: 6. This CDR3 is 15 amino acids long. The germline CDR1 and CDR2 sequences are ENHRY and SYGVKD. CDR3 sequence reads: CAISESRTGGKGYTF. The CDR3 DNA sequence: TGTGCCATCAGTGAGTCTCGGACAGGGGGAAAGGGCTACACCTTC.